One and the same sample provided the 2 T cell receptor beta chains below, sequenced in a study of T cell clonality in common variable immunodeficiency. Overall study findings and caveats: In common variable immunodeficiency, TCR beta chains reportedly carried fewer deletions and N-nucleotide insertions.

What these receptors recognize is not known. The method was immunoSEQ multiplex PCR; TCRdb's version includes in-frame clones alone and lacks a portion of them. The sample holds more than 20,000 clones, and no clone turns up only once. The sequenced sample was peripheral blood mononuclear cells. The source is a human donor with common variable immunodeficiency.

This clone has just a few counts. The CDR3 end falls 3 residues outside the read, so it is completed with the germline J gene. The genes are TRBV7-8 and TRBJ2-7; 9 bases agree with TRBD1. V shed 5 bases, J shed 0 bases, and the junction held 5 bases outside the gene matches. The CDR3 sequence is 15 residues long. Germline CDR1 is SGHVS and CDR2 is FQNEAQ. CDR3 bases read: TGTGCCAGCAGCAGACAGGGGGGCTCCTCCTACGAG. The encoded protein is CASSRQGGSSYE. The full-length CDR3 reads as CASSRQGGSSYEQYF.

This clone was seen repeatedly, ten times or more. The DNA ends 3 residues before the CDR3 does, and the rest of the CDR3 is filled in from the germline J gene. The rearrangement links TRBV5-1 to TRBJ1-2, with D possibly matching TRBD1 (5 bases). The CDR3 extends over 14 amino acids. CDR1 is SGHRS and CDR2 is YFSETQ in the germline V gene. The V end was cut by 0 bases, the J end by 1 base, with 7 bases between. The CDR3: CASSLGQHNYGYTF. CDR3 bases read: TGCGCCAGCAGCTTGGGACAGCATAACTATGGC.